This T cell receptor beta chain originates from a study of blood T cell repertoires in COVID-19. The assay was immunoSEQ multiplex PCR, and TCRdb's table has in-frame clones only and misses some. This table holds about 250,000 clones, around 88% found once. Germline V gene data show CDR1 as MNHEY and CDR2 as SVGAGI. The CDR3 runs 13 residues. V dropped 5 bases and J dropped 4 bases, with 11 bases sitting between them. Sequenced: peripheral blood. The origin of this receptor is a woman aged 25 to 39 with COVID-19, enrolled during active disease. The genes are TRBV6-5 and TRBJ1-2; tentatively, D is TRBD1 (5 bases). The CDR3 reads CASSRDWVYGYTF. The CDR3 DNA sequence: TGTGCCAGCAGTCGGGACTGGGTCTATGGCTACACCTTC.